The 23 T cell receptor beta chains below all came from one sample that was sequenced in a study of blood T cell repertoires in COVID-19. Sequenced by immunoSEQ multiplex PCR; TCRdb stores in-frame clones only, minus some. The sample consists of about 200,000 clones, approximately 86% of them appearing once. Sequenced material: PBMCs or T cells enriched from blood (not recorded which). Source of these receptors: a woman in her twenties or thirties who had been exposed to COVID-19.

The chain recombines TRBV28 with TRBJ2-5; 8 nucleotides align to TRBD1. The CDR3 spans 15 residues. Germline V gives CDR1 MDHEN, CDR2 SYDVKM. V shed 5 bases and J 7 bases; nucleotides not matched to a gene: 12. The CDR3 spells CASSPDTDRAGTQYF. In DNA, the CDR3 is TGTGCCAGCAGTCCCGATACGGACAGGGCTGGGACCCAGTACTTC.

V usage is TRBV10-3 and J usage is TRBJ2-7; 11 bases match TRBD1. The CDR3 covers 18 residues. After removal of 6 bases from V and 1 base from J, the junction contained 14 bases not matched to a gene. CDR1 is ENHRY, CDR2 SYGVKD, per germline. The CDR3 loop is CAIRPGQGGSMRSYEQYF. In nucleotides, the CDR3 is TGTGCCATCAGGCCGGGACAGGGGGGCAGTATGAGATCCTACGAGCAGTACTTC.

CDR3 nucleotides: TGTGCCAGTAGTCGGGGGAATCAGCCCCAGCATTTT. This encodes CASSRGNQPQHF. The chain couples TRBV19 to TRBJ1-5; tentative D call: TRBD1 (5 bases). CDR1 and CDR2 from the germline V gene are LNHDA and SQIVND (reference sequence). Trimming left V 5 bases short and J 4 bases short, with 6 bases between. The CDR3 is made up of 12 amino acids.

Here the CDR3 reads CASSEALGINQPQHF. For the CDR3, the DNA is TGTGCCAGCAGTGAAGCGTTGGGCATCAATCAGCCCCAGCATTTT. The chain carries TRBV6-1 and TRBJ1-5, with D hard to call. This CDR3 region has 15 residues. Looked up from germline, CDR1 is MNHNS and CDR2 is SASEGT. V was trimmed by 0 bases and J by 3 bases, leaving 9 bases between them.

The chain joins TRBV2 to TRBJ2-6; 10 bases are a match to TRBD1. The CDR3 contains 18 residues. Germline CDR1 is SNHLY and CDR2 is FYNNEI. J was trimmed by 0 bases and V by 6 bases; bases with no gene match: 8. The CDR3 here is CASRAPGQGSSGANVLTF. CDR3 DNA: TGTGCCAGCAGAGCTCCGGGACAGGGGTCCTCTGGGGCCAACGTCCTGACTTTC.

The J gene is TRBJ1-1, the V gene TRBV9; D ambiguous. Trimming removed 3 bases at V and 6 bases at J, with 15 bases between. Per the germline V gene, CDR1 is SGDLS and CDR2 is YYNGEE. CDR3 length: 14 amino acids. DNA of the CDR3: TGTGCCAGCAGCGCCAGGATCGAGAATTCTGAAGCTTTCTTT. Protein sequence: CASSARIENSEAFF. Supplemented by reference TRBV9 and TRBJ1-1, the full variable domain reads DSGVTQTPKHLITATGQRVTLRCSPRSGDLSVYWYQQSLDQGLQFLIQYYNGEERAKGNILERFSAQQFPDLHSELNLSSLELGDSALYFCASSARIENSEAFFGQGTRLTVV.

The chain carries TRBV5-1 and TRBJ2-7, with TRBD1 identical over 7 bases. Trimming took 2 bases from V and 1 from J; bases not matched to a gene: 6. CDR1 is SGHRS and CDR2 is YFSETQ in the germline V gene. The CDR3 is 15 residues long. In nucleotides, the CDR3 is TGCGCCAGCAGCTTCCTACCGACAGGGTCCTACGAGCAGTACTTC. Translated, it gives CASSFLPTGSYEQYF. The entire variable domain, with the rest obtained from reference TRBV5-1 and TRBJ2-7, is as follows: KAGVTQTPRYLIKTRGQQVTLSCSPISGHRSVSWYQQTPGQGLQFLFEYFSETQRNKGNFPGRFSGRQFSNSRSEMNVSTLELGDSALYLCASSFLPTGSYEQYFGPGTRLTVT.

The J gene is TRBJ1-3, the V gene TRBV5-1; TRBD1 agrees at 10 bases. After removal of 0 bases from V and 0 bases from J, the junction contained 9 bases not matched to a gene. The germline V gene encodes CDR1 SGHRS and CDR2 YFSETQ. The CDR3 has 19 residues. The CDR3 loop reads CASSLGTGGSPSSGNTIYF. The CDR3 nucleotides are TGCGCCAGCAGCTTGGGGACAGGGGGAAGCCCGAGCTCTGGAAACACCATATATTTT.

This clone has just a few counts. This chain uses TRBV6-5 with TRBJ1-2, with 8 bases matching TRBD1. Germline V gene lookup returns CDR1 MNHEY and CDR2 SVGAGI. V was pared by 6 bases and J by 3 bases, with 9 bases of the junction left unmatched. This CDR3 is 15 amino acids long. The CDR3 nucleotides are TGTGCCAGCAGGCAGGGGGCGCATCCATACTATGGCTACACCTTC. Its translation: CASRQGAHPYYGYTF.

The chain couples TRBV18 to TRBJ1-2, with D uncertain. This CDR3 is built from 13 residues. Germline V gene data show CDR1 as KGHSH and CDR2 as LQKENI. Trimming removed 5 bases from V and 2 bases from J, with 9 bases in between. CDR3 sequence (DNA): TGTGCCAGCTCAGAGGAAGCCAACTATGGCTACACCTTC. Translated: CASSEEANYGYTF. Looking up the rest from reference TRBV18 and TRBJ1-2 gives the full variable domain: NAGVMQNPRHLVRRRGQEARLRCSPMKGHSHVYWYRQLPEEGLKFMVYLQKENIIDESGMPKERFSAEFPKEGPSILRIQQVVRGDSAAYFCASSEEANYGYTFGSGTRLTVV.

The J gene is TRBJ1-5, the V gene TRBV25-1, with TRBD1 as a possible D gene (6 bases). The ends were cut back, 3 bases at V and 7 bases at J, with 10 bases in the middle. Germline V gene lookup returns CDR1 MGHDK and CDR2 SYGVNS. The CDR3 is made up of 13 amino acids. The CDR3 loop reads CASSEPQGQPQHF. In nucleotides, the CDR3 is TGTGCCAGCAGTGAGCCCCAGGGGCAGCCCCAGCATTTT.

The chain links TRBV10-1 to TRBJ1-6, with a weak D call TRBD1 (6 bases). Per germline, CDR1 WNHNN and CDR2 SYGVQD (reference sequence). The CDR3 is made up of 15 amino acids. Between the trimmed V and J ends, which lost 0 bases and 5 bases, there was a span of 8 bases. Written as DNA, the CDR3 is TGCGCCAGCAGTGAGTCCAAGGGGGATAATTCACCCCTCCACTTT. Protein: CASSESKGDNSPLHF.

The chain joins TRBV7-9 to TRBJ2-5; D unresolved. The CDR3 contains 13 residues. V lost 1 base and J 3 bases, leaving 6 bases between the germline ends. The germline CDR1 and CDR2 sequences are SEHNR and FQNEAQ (reference sequence). CDR3 protein: CASSLGAKETQYF. The CDR3 nucleotides are TGTGCCAGCAGCTTAGGGGCGAAAGAGACCCAGTACTTC. Using reference TRBV7-9 and TRBJ2-5 for the parts outside the CDR3, the full variable domain is DTGVSQNPRHKITKRGQNVTFRCDPISEHNRLYWYRQTLGQGPEFLTYFQNEAQLEKSRLLSDRFSAERPKGSFSTLEIQRTEQGDSAMYLCASSLGAKETQYFGPGTRLLVL.

The rearrangement joins TRBV10-2 to TRBJ1-1, with D perhaps TRBD1 (5 bases). Germline V gives CDR1 WSHSY, CDR2 SAAADI. The CDR3 is 13 residues long. With 3 bases removed from V and 4 bases from J, the gap between germline ends came to 9 bases. The CDR3 here is CASSDGGGTEAFF. The CDR3 nucleotides read TGCGCCAGCAGTGATGGGGGGGGCACTGAAGCTTTCTTT.

The J gene is TRBJ1-2, the V gene TRBV27, with a tentative D call TRBD1 (5 bases). Trimming cost V 2 bases and J 4 bases, with 11 bases left between them. CDR1 is MNHEY, CDR2 SMNVEV, per germline (reference sequence). The CDR3 runs 14 residues. The CDR3 loop is CASSLVRDSYGYTF. The CDR3 DNA reads TGTGCCAGCAGTTTAGTTAGGGACTCCTATGGCTACACCTTC.

The genes are TRBV6-1 and TRBJ2-2, with D perhaps TRBD1 (6 bases). Trimming took off 2 bases at V and 7 bases at J, with 14 bases between the two ends. There are 15 residues in the CDR3. Germline CDR1 MNHNS, CDR2 SASEGT. The CDR3 coding sequence is TGTGCCAGCAGTGAACTCAGGGGAACAGGCGGGGAGCTGTTTTTT. It yields the protein CASSELRGTGGELFF.

The chain recombines TRBV5-1 with TRBJ2-4; 11 nucleotides agree with TRBD2. This CDR3 region has 15 residues. Germline V gene lookup returns CDR1 SGHRS and CDR2 YFSETQ. V was clipped by 2 bases and J by 6 bases; unmatched bases: 4. The DNA for the CDR3 is TGCGCCAGCAGCTTAACCGGGACTAGCGGAAACATTCAGTACTTC. It is translated as CASSLTGTSGNIQYF.

V usage is TRBV5-6 and J usage is TRBJ2-7, with TRBD1 matching 7 bases. Trimming at V came to 3 bases and at J to 3 bases, leaving 6 bases not matched to a gene. The CDR3 has 14 residues. Germline V gene data show CDR1 as SGHDT and CDR2 as YYEEEE. The CDR3 sequence is CASSSMGQFYEQYF. CDR3 nucleotide sequence: TGTGCCAGCAGCTCTATGGGACAGTTCTACGAGCAGTACTTC.

The chain combines TRBV3-1 (or the pseudogene TRBV3-2) with TRBJ2-5, with 7 bases lining up with TRBD2. The CDR3 is 15 residues long. V lost 0 bases to trimming and J lost 7 bases; unmatched junction nucleotides: 8. The germline V gene encodes CDR1 LGHDT and CDR2 YNNKEL (reference sequence). CDR3 region: CASSQDAGPGGTQYF. As DNA, the CDR3 is TGTGCCAGCAGCCAAGATGCGGGCCCGGGGGGGACCCAGTACTTC.

The chain uses TRBV27 and TRBJ1-1; 11 nucleotides match TRBD1. V lost 4 bases, J lost 4 bases, and 5 bases stayed unmatched. The length of the CDR3 is 15 residues. Per germline, CDR1 MNHEY and CDR2 SMNVEV (reference sequence). The CDR3 is CASSSGQGAVTEAFF. The CDR3 bases are TGTGCCAGCAGTTCAGGACAGGGGGCGGTCACTGAAGCTTTCTTT.

J is TRBJ1-1 and V is TRBV25-1, with D possibly matching TRBD1 (5 bases). Germline V lookup: CDR1 MGHDK, CDR2 SYGVNS. The CDR3 is 11 residues long. V was clipped by 3 bases and J by 9 bases, with 8 bases between them. For the CDR3, the DNA is TGTGCCAGCAGTGACAGGGTTAAAGCTTTCTTT. It yields the protein CASSDRVKAFF. The full variable domain, its missing parts supplied by reference TRBV25-1 and TRBJ1-1, is EADIYQTPRYLVIGTGKKITLECSQTMGHDKMYWYQQDPGMELHLIHYSYGVNSTEKGDLSSESTVSRIRTEHFPLTLESARPSHTSQYLCASSDRVKAFFGQGTRLTVV.

This chain connects TRBV11-3 to TRBJ2-7, with D unclear. The CDR3 is 14 residues long. V shed 2 bases and J shed 4 bases, with 12 bases lying between them. Germline V CDR1 and CDR2: SGHNT, YENEEA. The CDR3 spells CASSLTGYLYEQYF. The CDR3 nucleotides read TGTGCCAGCAGCTTAACCGGGTACCTTTACGAGCAGTACTTC.

The chain is built from TRBV27 and TRBJ1-1, with D possibly TRBD1 on 5 matching bases. Germline CDR1 MNHEY, CDR2 SMNVEV (reference sequence). This CDR3 contains 13 residues. V was cut by 3 bases and J by 6 bases, with 11 bases left in between. The CDR3 loop reads CASSFQGTPEAFF. In DNA form, the CDR3 reads TGTGCCAGCAGTTTTCAGGGTACCCCTGAAGCTTTCTTT.